Listed below are T cell receptor beta chains from one sample, sequenced in a study of cytomegalovirus exposure and HLA in healthy donors. Sequenced by immunoSEQ multiplex PCR; TCRdb stores in-frame clones only, minus some. The sample consists of over 100,000 clones, 63% of them appearing once. Sequenced material: PBMCs. The receptors here all came from a man between 40 and 49 years old in good health and CMV-seropositive. CDR3s include the opening cysteine and the closing phenylalanine or tryptophan. Each record gives: V gene, clone size, D gene, J gene, CDR3 protein, CDR3 DNA. A D gene is named only where the DNA matches it firmly. Clone size appears in some rows only: once, few, many, or a class for an expanded clone.

>TRBV2|few|TRBD1|TRBJ1-5
CASRGDRSYSNQPQHF
TGTGCCAGCAGAGGGGACAGATCCTATAGCAATCAGCCCCAGCATTTT
>TRBV7-2|-|TRBD2|TRBJ2-7
CASSKTSGPYEQYF
TGTGCCAGCTCCAAGACTAGCGGCCCATACGAGCAGTACTTC
>TRBV7-6|few|TRBD1|TRBJ2-7
CASSSYIQGRAYEQYF
TGTGCCAGCTCTTCCTATATACAGGGGAGAGCCTACGAGCAGTACTTC
>TRBV25-1|-|-|TRBJ2-1
CASGPDRFYNEQFF
TGTGCCAGCGGACCGGACAGATTCTACAATGAGCAGTTCTTC
>TRBV10-1|few|-|TRBJ1-1
CASSERGPFKTEAFF
TGCGCCAGCAGTGAGCGGGGTCCTTTTAAGACTGAAGCTTTCTTT
>TRBV7-9|-|TRBD2|TRBJ2-3
CASSRGLARDTQYF
TGTGCCAGCAGCCGTGGACTAGCAAGGGATACGCAGTATTTT
>TRBV7-9|-|-|TRBJ2-1
CASSLDMYNEQFF
TGTGCCAGCAGCTTAGACATGTACAATGAGCAGTTCTTC
>TRBV27|-|-|TRBJ2-7
CASSPDLLPYEQYF
TGTGCCAGCAGTCCAGACTTGTTACCCTACGAGCAGTACTTC
>TRBV7-2|-|-|TRBJ2-7
CASSLVGQNEQYF
TGTGCCAGCAGCTTAGTCGGACAGAACGAGCAGTACTTC
>TRBV5-1|-|-|TRBJ1-1
CASSPREGGTEAFF
TGCGCCAGCAGCCCGAGAGAAGGGGGTACTGAAGCTTTCTTT
>TRBV19|few|TRBD2|TRBJ2-7
CASSIPGLAGFGEQYF
TGTGCCAGTAGTATACCGGGACTAGCGGGATTCGGCGAGCAGTACTTC
>TRBV28|few|-|TRBJ2-5
CASSFVEGETQYF
TGTGCCAGCAGTTTCGTGGAGGGAGAGACCCAGTACTTC
>TRBV6-5|few|-|TRBJ2-7
CASSDPAGRYEQYF
TGTGCCAGCTCGGACCCCGCGGGAAGGTACGAGCAGTACTTC
>TRBV5-8|-|TRBD1|TRBJ2-3
CASSWQGAYNTQYF
TGTGCCAGCAGCTGGCAGGGGGCCTACAATACGCAGTATTTT
>TRBV9|few|-|TRBJ2-7
CASNPGGGEQYF
TGTGCCAGCAACCCCGGGGGAGGCGAGCAGTACTTC
>TRBV5-6|-|-|TRBJ2-5
CASSLAVLMETQYF
TGTGCCAGCAGCTTGGCAGTGTTGATGGAGACCCAGTACTTC
>TRBV25-1|-|-|TRBJ2-2
CASSELPAGPGTGELFF
TGTGCCAGCAGTGAATTACCGGCGGGGCCCGGAACCGGGGAGCTGTTTTTT
>TRBV5-4|few|-|TRBJ2-7
CASSLARAIRGASYEQYF
TGTGCCAGCAGCTTGGCCAGGGCGATACGGGGGGCATCCTACGAGCAGTACTTC
>TRBV5-1|-|TRBD2|TRBJ2-1
CASSSCRSGDCNEQFF
TGCGCCAGCAGCTCGTGTCGGAGCGGGGATTGCAATGAGCAGTTCTTC
>TRBV27|-|-|TRBJ1-6
CASSSTGQYNSPLHF
TGTGCCAGCAGTTCCACAGGACAGTATAATTCACCCCTCCACTTT
>TRBV7-6|-|-|TRBJ2-2
CASSLGTNTGELFF
TGTGCCAGCAGCTTGGGCACGAACACCGGGGAGCTGTTTTTT
>TRBV20-1|-|-|TRBJ2-5
CSAGNETQYF
TGCAGTGCCGGGAATGAGACCCAGTACTTC
>TRBV7-9|-|-|TRBJ2-3
CASSPPRVESTDTQYF
TGTGCCAGCAGCCCCCCCCGGGTAGAGAGCACAGATACGCAGTATTTT
>TRBV25-1|-|TRBD1|TRBJ2-5
CASSEATGTLRETQYF
TGTGCCAGCAGTGAGGCGACAGGGACACTGCGAGAGACCCAGTACTTC
>TRBV7-9|many|TRBD2|TRBJ2-3
CASSNPGLAATDTQYF
TGTGCCAGCAGCAACCCGGGACTAGCGGCTACAGATACGCAGTATTTT
>TRBV9|-|-|TRBJ1-5
CASSATGSTGDQPQHF
TGTGCCAGCAGCGCGACCGGGTCCACGGGGGATCAGCCCCAGCATTTT
>TRBV5-6|-|-|TRBJ1-4
CASSSTRGSANEKLFF
TGTGCCAGCAGCTCAACCCGGGGGAGCGCTAATGAAAAACTGTTTTTT
>TRBV7-2|-|-|TRBJ2-7
CASSSDLGEQYF
TGTGCCAGCAGCTCGGACTTGGGCGAGCAGTACTTC
>TRBV7-2|-|TRBD2|TRBJ2-1
CASSLVAGGRFGNEQFF
TGTGCCAGCAGCTTAGTGGCGGGAGGACGGTTTGGCAATGAGCAGTTCTTC